The present entry profiles one T cell receptor (beta chain) with its context. Per the original methods: Amplification from reference gene primers served as the basis for estimated nucleated cell counts. Profiling relied on immunoSEQ multiplex PCR, and the TCRdb table lists in-frame clones only, not all of them. The D gene and trimming were derived from the DNA, and the V and J assignments and clone size from that table. The sample records fewer than 250,000 clones, about 84% being singletons. The record originates from a study of blood T cell repertoires in COVID-19. In germline, CDR1 is SGDLS, CDR2 YYNGEE. V lost 4 bases and J lost 6, with 17 bases in between. The CDR3 extends over 15 amino acids.

This TCR was recovered from a woman aged 40 to 50 with acute COVID-19. Material for sequencing was PBMCs or T cells enriched from blood (not recorded which). The chain combines TRBV9 with TRBJ1-3; TRBD1 might be the D (6 bases). CDR3 sequence (DNA): TGTGCCAGCAGCCCGATGAACAGGGCCGAAAACACCATATATTTT. This translates into CASSPMNRAENTIYF.